This T cell receptor beta chain derives from a study of Graves' ophthalmopathy and Graves' hyperthyroidism. Hyperthyroidism was new, under 2 months, in patients aged 18 to 65. Pregnant or lactating patients and those with other autoimmune diseases or uncontrolled infections were excluded. Comments on this clonotype: No antigen is known for it.

Notes on the study in general: In blood, most expanded thyroid clonotypes above 0.001 frequency were also detected. Ophthalmopathy and stable hyperthyroidism were discriminated by a 13-signature model, with approximately 89% sensitivity and 81.08% specificity.

The germline V gene encodes CDR1 SEHNR and CDR2 FQNEAQ (reference sequence). This CDR3 has 16 residues. Trimming took 3 bases from V and 8 from J; bases not matched to a gene: 6. Investigators amplified TCR beta CDR3 regions from RNA transcripts. First-round RT-PCR used HTBI primers; second-round multiplex PCR followed. MiXCR, applied by TCRdb to the multiplex PCR reads, yields one record per CDR3 protein. This table has 500,000 to 700,000 distinct CDR3 sequences, roughly 39% appearing once. This clonotype was sampled from an adult man with Graves' hyperthyroidism. The chain is built from TRBV7-9 and TRBJ1-6; 11 bases are a match to TRBD1. Sequences were obtained from peripheral blood or thyroid tissue (not recorded which). The CDR3 region is CASSFRDRGDYSPLHF. Written as DNA, the CDR3 is TGTGCCAGCAGCTTCCGGGACAGGGGGGATTATTCACCCCTCCACTTT.